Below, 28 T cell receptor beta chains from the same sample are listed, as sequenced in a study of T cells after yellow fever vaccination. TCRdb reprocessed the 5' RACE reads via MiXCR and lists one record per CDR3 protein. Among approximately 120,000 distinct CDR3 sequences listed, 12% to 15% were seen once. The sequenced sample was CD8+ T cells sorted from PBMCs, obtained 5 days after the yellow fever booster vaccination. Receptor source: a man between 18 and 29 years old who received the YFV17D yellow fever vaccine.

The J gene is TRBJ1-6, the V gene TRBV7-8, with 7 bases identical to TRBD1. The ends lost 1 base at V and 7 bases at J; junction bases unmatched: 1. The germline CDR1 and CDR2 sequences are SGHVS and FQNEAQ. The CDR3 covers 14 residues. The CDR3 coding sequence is TGTGCCAGCAGCTTAGGGGGACAGAATTCACCCCTCCACTTT. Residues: CASSLGGQNSPLHF.

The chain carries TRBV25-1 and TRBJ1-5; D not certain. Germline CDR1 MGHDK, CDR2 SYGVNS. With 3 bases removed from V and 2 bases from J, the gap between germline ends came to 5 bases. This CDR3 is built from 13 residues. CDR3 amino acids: CASSELGNQPQHF. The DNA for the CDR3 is TGTGCCAGCAGTGAGTTGGGCAATCAGCCCCAGCATTTT.

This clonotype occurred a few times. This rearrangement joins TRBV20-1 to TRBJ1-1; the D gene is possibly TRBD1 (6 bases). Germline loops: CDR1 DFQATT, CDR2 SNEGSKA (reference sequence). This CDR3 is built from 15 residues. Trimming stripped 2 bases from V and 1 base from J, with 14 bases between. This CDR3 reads CSARRHGQPNTEAFF. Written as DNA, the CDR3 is TGCAGTGCTAGACGACACGGACAGCCGAACACTGAAGCTTTCTTT.

CDR3 sequence reads: CASSEVRTVTSYEQYV. The CDR3 DNA reads as TGTGCCAGCAGTGAAGTTAGGACCGTTACTTCCTACGAGCAGTACGTC. This chain links TRBV2 with TRBJ2-7, with D unclear. The CDR3 extends over 16 amino acids. V was pared by 1 base and J by 1 base, with 14 bases between. Germline V gene lookup returns CDR1 SNHLY and CDR2 FYNNEI.

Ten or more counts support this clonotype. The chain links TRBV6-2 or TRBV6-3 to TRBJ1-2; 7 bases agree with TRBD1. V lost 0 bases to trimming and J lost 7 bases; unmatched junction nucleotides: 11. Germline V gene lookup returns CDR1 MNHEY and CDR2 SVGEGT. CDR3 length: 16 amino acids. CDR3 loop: CASSYSPIDRVSGYTF. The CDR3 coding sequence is TGTGCCAGCAGTTACTCCCCCATCGACAGGGTTTCTGGCTACACCTTC.

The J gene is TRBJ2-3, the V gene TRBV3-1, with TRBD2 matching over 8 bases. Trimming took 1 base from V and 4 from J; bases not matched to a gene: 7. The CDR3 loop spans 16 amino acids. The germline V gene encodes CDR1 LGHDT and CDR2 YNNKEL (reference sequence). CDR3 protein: CASSQVAGGPADTQYF. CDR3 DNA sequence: TGTGCCAGCAGCCAAGTGGCGGGGGGCCCGGCAGATACGCAGTATTTT.

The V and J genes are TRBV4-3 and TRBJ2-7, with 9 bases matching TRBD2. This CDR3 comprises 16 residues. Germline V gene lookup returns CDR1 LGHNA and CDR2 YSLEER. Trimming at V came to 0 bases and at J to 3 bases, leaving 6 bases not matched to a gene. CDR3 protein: CASSQDDARGGYEQYF. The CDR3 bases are TGCGCCAGCAGCCAAGATGATGCGCGGGGGGGCTACGAGCAGTACTTC.

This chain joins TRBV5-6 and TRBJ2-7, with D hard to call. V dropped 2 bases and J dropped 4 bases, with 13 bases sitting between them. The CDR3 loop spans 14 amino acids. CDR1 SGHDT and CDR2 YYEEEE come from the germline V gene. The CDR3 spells CASSLVGQTYEQYF. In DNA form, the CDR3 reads TGTGCCAGCAGCTTAGTCGGGCAGACATACGAGCAGTACTTC.

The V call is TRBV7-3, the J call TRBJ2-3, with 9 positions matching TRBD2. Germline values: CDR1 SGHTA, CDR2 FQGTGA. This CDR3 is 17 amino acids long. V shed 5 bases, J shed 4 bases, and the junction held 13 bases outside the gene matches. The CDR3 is CASSPLGSGGYSDTQYF. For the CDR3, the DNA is TGTGCCAGCAGCCCCCTGGGTAGCGGGGGATACTCAGATACGCAGTATTTT.

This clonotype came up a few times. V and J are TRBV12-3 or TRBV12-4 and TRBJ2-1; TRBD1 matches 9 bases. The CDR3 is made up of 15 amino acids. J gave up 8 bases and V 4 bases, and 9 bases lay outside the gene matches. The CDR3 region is CASSSDRGLADEQFF. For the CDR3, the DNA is TGTGCCAGCAGTTCGGACAGGGGTCTAGCTGATGAGCAGTTCTTC.

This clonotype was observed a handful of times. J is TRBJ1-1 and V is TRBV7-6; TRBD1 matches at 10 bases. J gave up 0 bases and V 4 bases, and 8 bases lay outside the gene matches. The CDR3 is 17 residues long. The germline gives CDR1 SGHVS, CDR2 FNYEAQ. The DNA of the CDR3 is TGTGCCAGCAGCTCCCCCCTGGGACAGGGGATGAACACTGAAGCTTTCTTT. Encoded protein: CASSSPLGQGMNTEAFF. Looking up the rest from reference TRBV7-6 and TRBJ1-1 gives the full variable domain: GAGVSQSPRYKVTKRGQDVALRCDPISGHVSLYWYRQALGQGPEFLTYFNYEAQQDKSGLPNDRFSAERPEGSISTLTIQRTEQRDSAMYRCASSSPLGQGMNTEAFFGQGTRLTVV.

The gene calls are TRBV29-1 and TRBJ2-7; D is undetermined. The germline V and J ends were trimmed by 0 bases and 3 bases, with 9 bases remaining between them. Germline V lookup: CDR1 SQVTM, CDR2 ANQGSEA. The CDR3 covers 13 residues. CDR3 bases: TGCAGCGTTGAAGATCGTCTCAGCTACGAGCAGTACTTC. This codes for CSVEDRLSYEQYF.

The CDR3 loop reads CAATASSGNTIYF. Here the CDR3 DNA reads TGTGCCGCAACAGCAAGCTCTGGAAACACCATATATTTT. The chain has TRBV25-1 and TRBJ1-3, with D unclear. Germline values: CDR1 MGHDK, CDR2 SYGVNS. This CDR3 is built from 13 residues. Trimming removed 11 bases at V and 0 bases at J, with 11 bases between.

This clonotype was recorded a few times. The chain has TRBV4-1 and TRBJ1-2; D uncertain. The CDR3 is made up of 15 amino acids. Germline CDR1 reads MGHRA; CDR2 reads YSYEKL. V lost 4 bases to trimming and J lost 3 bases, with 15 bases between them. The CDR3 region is CASSPLAGIDYGYTF. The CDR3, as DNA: TGCGCCAGCAGCCCTCTTGCGGGGATAGACTATGGCTACACCTTC.

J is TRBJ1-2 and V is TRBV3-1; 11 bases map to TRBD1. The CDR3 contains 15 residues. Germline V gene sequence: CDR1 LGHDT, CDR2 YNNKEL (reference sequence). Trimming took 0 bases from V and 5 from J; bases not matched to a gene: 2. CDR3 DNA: TGTGCCAGCAGCCAAGAAGGACAGGGGGCATATGGCTACACCTTC. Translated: CASSQEGQGAYGYTF.

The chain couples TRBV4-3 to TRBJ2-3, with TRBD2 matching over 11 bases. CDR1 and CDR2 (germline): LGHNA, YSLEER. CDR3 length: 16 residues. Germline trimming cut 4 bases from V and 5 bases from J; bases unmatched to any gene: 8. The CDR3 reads CASSRKTSGGRDTQYF. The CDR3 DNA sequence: TGCGCCAGCAGCCGAAAAACTAGCGGGGGACGAGATACGCAGTATTTT.

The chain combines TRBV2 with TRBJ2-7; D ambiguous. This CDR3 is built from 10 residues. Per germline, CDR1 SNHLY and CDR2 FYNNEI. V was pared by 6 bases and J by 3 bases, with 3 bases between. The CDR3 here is CASRGYEQYF. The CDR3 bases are TGTGCCAGCAGGGGCTACGAGCAGTACTTC.

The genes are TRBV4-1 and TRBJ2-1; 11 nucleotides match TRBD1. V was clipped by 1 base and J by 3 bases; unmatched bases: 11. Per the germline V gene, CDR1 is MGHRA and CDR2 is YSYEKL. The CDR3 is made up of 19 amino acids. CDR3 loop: CASSQGGGGGQGDYNEQFF. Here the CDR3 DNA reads TGCGCCAGCAGCCAAGGTGGAGGAGGGGGACAGGGGGACTACAATGAGCAGTTCTTC.

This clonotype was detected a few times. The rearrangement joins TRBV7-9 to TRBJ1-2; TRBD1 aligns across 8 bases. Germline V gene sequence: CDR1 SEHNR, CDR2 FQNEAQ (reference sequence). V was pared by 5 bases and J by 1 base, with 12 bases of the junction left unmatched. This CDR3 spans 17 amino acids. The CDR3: CASSPTGWTGINYGYTF. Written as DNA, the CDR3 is TGTGCCAGCAGCCCGACCGGATGGACAGGGATTAACTATGGCTACACCTTC. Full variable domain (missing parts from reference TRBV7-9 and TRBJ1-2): DTGVSQNPRHKITKRGQNVTFRCDPISEHNRLYWYRQTLGQGPEFLTYFQNEAQLEKSRLLSDRFSAERPKGSFSTLEIQRTEQGDSAMYLCASSPTGWTGINYGYTFGSGTRLTVV.

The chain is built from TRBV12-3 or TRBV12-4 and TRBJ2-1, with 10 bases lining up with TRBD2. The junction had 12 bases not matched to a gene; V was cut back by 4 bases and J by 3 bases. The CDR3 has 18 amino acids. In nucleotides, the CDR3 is TGTGCCAGCAGTTGGGGGATGGAGCGGGGGGGCCTCTACAATGAGCAGTTCTTC. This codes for CASSWGMERGGLYNEQFF.

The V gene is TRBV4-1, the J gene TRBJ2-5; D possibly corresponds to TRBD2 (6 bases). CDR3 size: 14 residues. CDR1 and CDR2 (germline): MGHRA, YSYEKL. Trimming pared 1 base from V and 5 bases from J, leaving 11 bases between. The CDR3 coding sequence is TGCGCCAGCAGCCAAGGTGGGGGGAGGGAGACCCAGTACTTC. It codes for CASSQGGGRETQYF.

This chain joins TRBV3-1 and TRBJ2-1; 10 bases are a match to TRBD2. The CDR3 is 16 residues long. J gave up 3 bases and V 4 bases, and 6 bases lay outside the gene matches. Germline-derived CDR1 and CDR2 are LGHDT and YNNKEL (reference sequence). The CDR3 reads CASSPFVAGGYNEQFF. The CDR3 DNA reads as TGTGCCAGCAGCCCCTTCGTAGCGGGGGGCTACAATGAGCAGTTCTTC.

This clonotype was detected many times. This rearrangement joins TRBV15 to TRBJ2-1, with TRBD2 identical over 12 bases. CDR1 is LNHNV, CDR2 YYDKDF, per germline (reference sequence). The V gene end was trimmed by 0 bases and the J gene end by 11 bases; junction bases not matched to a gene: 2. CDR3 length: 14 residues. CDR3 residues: CATSRELAGGQQFF. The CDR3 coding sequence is TGTGCCACCAGCAGAGAACTAGCGGGGGGCCAGCAGTTCTTC. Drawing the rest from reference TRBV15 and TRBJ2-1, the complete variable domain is DAMVIQNPRYQVTQFGKPVTLSCSQTLNHNVMYWYQQKSSQAPKLLFHYYDKDFNNEADTPDNFQSRRPNTSFCFLDIRSPGLGDTAMYLCATSRELAGGQQFFGPGTRLTVL.

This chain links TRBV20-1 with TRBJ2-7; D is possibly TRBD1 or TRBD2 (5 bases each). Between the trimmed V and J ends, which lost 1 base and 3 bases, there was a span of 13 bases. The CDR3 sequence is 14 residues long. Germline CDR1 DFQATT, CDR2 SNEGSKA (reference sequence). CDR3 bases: TGCAGTGCTAGAGGGGACCGGTCTTTCTACGAGCAGTACTTC. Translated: CSARGDRSFYEQYF.

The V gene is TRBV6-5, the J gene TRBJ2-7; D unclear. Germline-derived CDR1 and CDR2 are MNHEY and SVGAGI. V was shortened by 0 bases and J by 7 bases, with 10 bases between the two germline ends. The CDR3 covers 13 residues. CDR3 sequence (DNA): TGTGCCAGCAGTTACTCGACGGAGAGAGAGCAGTACTTC. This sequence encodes CASSYSTEREQYF.

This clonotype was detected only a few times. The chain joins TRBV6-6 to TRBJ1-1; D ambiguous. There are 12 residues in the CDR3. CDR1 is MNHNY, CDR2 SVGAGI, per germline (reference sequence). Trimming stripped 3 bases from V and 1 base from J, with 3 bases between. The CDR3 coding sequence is TGTGCCAGCAGTTATACGAACACTGAAGCTTTCTTT. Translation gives CASSYTNTEAFF.

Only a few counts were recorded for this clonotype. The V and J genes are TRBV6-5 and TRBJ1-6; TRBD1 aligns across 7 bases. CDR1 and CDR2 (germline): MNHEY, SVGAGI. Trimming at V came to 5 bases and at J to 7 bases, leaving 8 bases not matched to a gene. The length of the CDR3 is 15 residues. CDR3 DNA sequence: TGTGCCAGCAGTACGCACAGGGGTGGCAATTCACCCCTCCACTTT. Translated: CASSTHRGGNSPLHF.

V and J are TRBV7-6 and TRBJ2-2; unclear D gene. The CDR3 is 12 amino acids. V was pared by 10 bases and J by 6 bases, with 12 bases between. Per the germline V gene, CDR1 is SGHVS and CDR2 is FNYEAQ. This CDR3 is CAKQDGAGELFF. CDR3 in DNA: TGTGCCAAACAAGATGGGGCCGGGGAGCTGTTTTTT.